The 4 T cell receptor beta chains presented below share a single source sample, sequenced in a study of Graves' ophthalmopathy and Graves' hyperthyroidism. Transcripts of RNA were the source for amplifying TCR beta CDR3 regions. The first-round RT-PCR employed HTBI primers together with the Qiagen OneStep RT-PCR kit. A multiplex PCR was then performed as the second round. TCRdb processed the multiplex PCR reads anew with MiXCR; each CDR3 protein has one entry. The data show a few hundred thousand distinct CDR3 sequences, 17% seen once. Sequencing was performed on peripheral blood. Receptor source: an adult man with Graves' ophthalmopathy.

This clonotype was recorded a few times. The chain has TRBV20-1 and TRBJ1-1; D unclear. Germline V gives CDR1 DFQATT, CDR2 SNEGSKA (reference sequence). The CDR3 is made up of 14 amino acids. The V end lost 6 bases, the J end lost 3 bases, and 17 bases lay between the germline ends. The CDR3, as DNA: TGCAGTGCCTATTCGGGGTCGTCGTACACTGAAGCTTTCTTT. Its protein product is CSAYSGSSYTEAFF.

This clonotype came up many times. The V call is TRBV28, the J call TRBJ1-1, with D tentatively TRBD1 (6 bases). The CDR3 is made up of 15 amino acids. V was cut by 6 bases and J by 1 base, with 15 bases left in between. Germline CDR1 and CDR2: MDHEN and SYDVKM. The CDR3 DNA is TGTGCCAGCAGCTTGGAAGCGGGACAGAACACTGAAGCTTTCTTT. Its protein is CASSLEAGQNTEAFF.

This clonotype came up many times. This chain connects TRBV5-1 to TRBJ2-7; D unclear. V gave up 4 bases and J gave up 2 bases, with 13 bases separating them. Germline CDR1 SGHRS, CDR2 YFSETQ. The CDR3 is 14 residues long. CDR3 sequence reads: CASSAAPATYEQYF. The DNA for the CDR3 is TGCGCCAGCAGCGCCGCCCCGGCCACCTACGAGCAGTACTTC.

At least ten counts were recorded for this clonotype. The chain is built from TRBV4-1 and TRBJ2-2; 7 nucleotides match TRBD2. Trimming cost V 1 base and J 1 base; bases outside gene matches: 6. The CDR3 sequence is 17 residues long. CDR1 is MGHRA and CDR2 is YSYEKL in the germline V gene. The CDR3 sequence is CASSQVPLAGNTGELFF. The CDR3 DNA reads TGCGCCAGCAGCCAAGTCCCTTTAGCGGGGAACACCGGGGAGCTGTTTTTT.